The 3 T cell receptor beta chains below come from one sample, sequenced in a study of cytomegalovirus exposure and HLA in healthy donors. It was with 60 Vbeta and 13 Jbeta primers that the PCR ran. Clones were sequenced by immunoSEQ multiplex PCR, and TCRdb holds only the in-frame ones, with some missing. The sample carries 150,000 to 200,000 clones, roughly 79% recorded once. Sequenced sample: PBMCs. The receptors were sampled from a man in his forties in good health and CMV-seronegative.

This chain links TRBV9 with TRBJ1-1; no clear D gene. Trimming shortened V by 4 bases and J by 4 bases, and 14 bases separated the two germline ends. The germline gives CDR1 SGDLS, CDR2 YYNGEE. The length of the CDR3 is 14 residues. The CDR3 spells CASSPRESSTEAFF. The CDR3 DNA sequence: TGTGCCAGCAGCCCTCGGGAATCGAGCACTGAAGCTTTCTTT.

The gene calls are TRBV7-3 and TRBJ2-5; 8 bases map to TRBD2. The length of the CDR3 is 15 residues. J gave up 4 bases and V 3 bases, and 7 bases lay outside the gene matches. Germline V gene data show CDR1 as SGHTA and CDR2 as FQGTGA. The CDR3 spells CASSLESGSLETQYF. CDR3 DNA: TGTGCCAGCAGCTTGGAAAGCGGGAGCTTAGAGACCCAGTACTTC. The full variable domain, rest sourced from reference TRBV7-3 and TRBJ2-5, is GAGVSQTPSNKVTEKGKYVELRCDPISGHTALYWYRQSLGQGPEFLIYFQGTGAADDSGLPNDRFFAVRPEGSVSTLKIQRTERGDSAVYLCASSLESGSLETQYFGPGTRLLVL.

The chain employs TRBV29-1 and TRBJ1-5; the D is unclear. Trimming pared 4 bases from V and 0 bases from J, leaving 4 bases between. The CDR3 sequence is 12 residues long. Per germline, CDR1 SQVTM and CDR2 ANQGSEA. CDR3 nucleotide sequence: TGCAGCGTTGCGTATAGCAATCAGCCCCAGCATTTT. Protein sequence: CSVAYSNQPQHF.